The 22 T cell receptor beta chains below come from one sample, sequenced in a study of regulatory T cells in long-lasting Graves disease. Time point described: newly diagnosed GD, antithyroid drugs for less than 3 months. After RNA was extracted from PBMCs, the TCR library was made from it. TCR beta libraries were built with iRepertoire HTBI primers and Arm-PCR of CDR3 regions. TCRdb redid the calling of the multiplex PCR reads with MiXCR, one entry per CDR3 protein. The sample shows 500,000 or so distinct CDR3 sequences, roughly 17% of them seen only once. The same specimen was also included in a second study, on T cells in Graves' hyperthyroidism and ophthalmopathy.

Material: peripheral blood mononuclear cells (PBMCs), obtained at new diagnosis, from a patient treated with antithyroid drugs. These receptors were taken from a man aged 35-49 years with Graves disease.

CDR3 protein: CASSSWGGVSYNEQFF. In DNA form, the CDR3 reads TGTGCCAGCAGCTCCTGGGGCGGAGTCTCCTACAATGAGCAGTTCTTC. The V call is TRBV7-9, the J call TRBJ2-1; TRBD1 is a possible D gene (5 bases). This CDR3 comprises 16 residues. Trimming stripped 4 bases from V and 0 bases from J, with 13 bases between. Per germline, CDR1 SEHNR and CDR2 FQNEAQ (reference sequence).

This chain joins TRBV4-1 and TRBJ2-2; D is ambiguous. The V gene's germline CDR1 is MGHRA and CDR2 YSYEKL. CDR3 length equals 11 residues. Between the trimmed V and J ends, which lost 11 bases and 6 bases, there was a span of 10 bases. The CDR3 is CAGSSAGELFF. The CDR3 nucleotides are TGCGCCGGATCTTCCGCCGGGGAGCTGTTTTTT.

This clonotype was counted many times. The V and J genes are TRBV12-3 or TRBV12-4 and TRBJ2-1; 10 nucleotides line up with TRBD2. The CDR3 extends over 16 amino acids. V lost 4 bases to trimming and J lost 3 bases; unmatched junction nucleotides: 6. The CDR3 spells CASSYHWTSGYNEQFF. The CDR3 coding sequence is TGTGCCAGCAGTTACCACTGGACTAGCGGCTACAATGAGCAGTTCTTC.

In this sample, this clonotype turned up many times. J is TRBJ1-1 and V is TRBV2, with a weak D call TRBD1 (5 bases). The ends were cut back, 6 bases at V and 11 bases at J, with 13 bases in the middle. CDR1 and CDR2 from the germline V gene are SNHLY and FYNNEI. The CDR3 sequence is 11 residues long. The CDR3 loop reads CASRLGEMAFF. DNA of the CDR3: TGTGCCAGCAGGCTGGGGGAGATGGCTTTCTTT.

This clonotype was counted between two and nine times. The genes are TRBV18 and TRBJ2-3; 10 bases line up with TRBD2. Unmatched junction bases numbered 9, after V lost 3 bases and J lost 6 bases. The CDR3 has 16 residues. CDR1 is KGHSH, CDR2 LQKENI, per germline. The CDR3: CASSPRDSGRSDTQYF. The CDR3 bases are TGTGCCAGCTCACCCCGGGATAGCGGGAGGTCGGATACGCAGTATTTT.

This clonotype was picked up a small number of times. The chain uses TRBV7-9 and TRBJ1-2; the D gene is possibly TRBD1 (6 bases). V dropped 5 bases and J dropped 8 bases, with 21 bases sitting between them. The CDR3 is made up of 15 amino acids. The germline V gene encodes CDR1 SEHNR and CDR2 FQNEAQ (reference sequence). CDR3 sequence: CASSKGGGSPGGYTF. CDR3 sequence (DNA): TGTGCCAGCAGCAAAGGGGGAGGTAGCCCCGGCGGCTACACCTTC.

A word on this clonotype: Just one base apart from a much larger clone, this may be a read error. The rearrangement links TRBV7-6 to TRBJ2-1; maybe TRBD2 (6 bases). The germline V gene has CDR1 SGHVS and CDR2 FNYEAQ. The CDR3 runs to 13 residues. CDR3 residues: CAGSLAVDGEQFF. The CDR3 DNA sequence: TGTGCCGGCAGCTTAGCGGTGGACGGAGAGCAGTTCTTC.

V and J are TRBV5-8 and TRBJ2-6, with D perhaps TRBD1 (5 bases). Trimming stripped 1 base from V and 2 bases from J, with 10 bases between. Germline V CDR1 and CDR2: SGHTS, YDEGEE. The length of the CDR3 is 16 residues. CDR3: CASSLFQGAGANVLTF. CDR3 sequence (DNA): TGTGCCAGCAGCTTGTTTCAGGGTGCTGGGGCCAACGTCCTGACTTTC.

This clonotype was seen repeatedly, ten times or more. The chain couples TRBV20-1 to TRBJ1-1, with 8 bases matching TRBD1. The CDR3 sequence is 13 residues long. The J segment lost 4 bases and the V segment lost 3 bases, leaving 4 bases of the junction unmatched. Per the germline V gene, CDR1 is DFQATT and CDR2 is SNEGSKA (reference sequence). The CDR3, as DNA: TGCAGTGCTAGCCTACAGGGGGGCACTGAAGCTTTCTTT. Its protein is CSASLQGGTEAFF.

In this sample, this clonotype turned up a few times. This chain joins TRBV6-1 and TRBJ2-1, with 7 bases matching TRBD2. Germline-derived CDR1 and CDR2 are MNHNS and SASEGT. There are 13 residues in the CDR3. The trim removed 5 bases at V and 12 bases at J, leaving 10 bases unmatched. The DNA of the CDR3 is TGTGCCAGCAGTAGGACTAGTGTCGGTTTGCAGTTCTTC. Its protein product is CASSRTSVGLQFF.

V gene TRBV9 combines with J gene TRBJ2-7; D gene ambiguous. Germline CDR1 and CDR2: SGDLS and YYNGEE. V dropped 0 bases and J dropped 4 bases, with 14 bases sitting between them. The CDR3 runs 15 residues. The CDR3 DNA sequence: TGTGCCAGCAGCGTAGCTCCCAGAAAGGAGTACGAGCAGTACTTC. The encoded protein is CASSVAPRKEYEQYF.

This clonotype was counted many times. At one boundary the junction diverges from the germline segment, which might be a read error. The chain uses TRBV28 and TRBJ1-1, with D perhaps matching TRBD1 (5 bases). CDR3 length: 12 amino acids. The germline V gene has CDR1 MDHEN and CDR2 SYDVKM. The CDR3 nucleotides are TGTGCCAGCAGTCAGGGTCTCGGGATGCTACTCTTT. It specifies CASSQGLGMLLF.

This chain joins TRBV4-2 and TRBJ1-5, with 12 nucleotides matching TRBD1. The CDR3 contains 16 residues. Germline CDR1 LGHNA, CDR2 YNFKEQ. V gave up 1 base and J gave up 6 bases; unmatched junction bases: 4. This chain's CDR3 is CASSQVGTGGVQPQHF. CDR3 DNA: TGTGCCAGCAGCCAAGTCGGGACAGGGGGCGTTCAGCCCCAGCATTTT.

This clonotype showed up many times. The gene calls are TRBV28 and TRBJ2-1; 8 bases fit TRBD1. The V gene end was trimmed by 5 bases and the J gene end by 6 bases; junction bases not matched to a gene: 12. Per germline, CDR1 MDHEN and CDR2 SYDVKM. The CDR3 is 16 residues long. The CDR3 bases are TGTGCCAGCAGTCGACCGACCGGACAGGGCGGCAATGAGCAGTTCTTC. Residues: CASSRPTGQGGNEQFF.

This clonotype was seen a handful of times. The rearrangement joins TRBV12-3 or TRBV12-4 to TRBJ2-7, with a tentative D call TRBD1 (6 bases). The CDR3 loop spans 13 amino acids. Trimming left V 7 bases short and J 1 base short, with 11 bases between. CDR3 loop: CASTPGHSYEQYF. The DNA of the CDR3 is TGTGCCAGCACCCCGGGACATTCCTACGAGCAGTACTTC.

This clonotype was counted many times. The chain couples TRBV12-3 or TRBV12-4 to TRBJ2-7; D call uncertain. The CDR3 runs 14 residues. Trimming removed 3 bases from V and 1 base from J, with 10 bases in between. DNA for the CDR3: TGTGCCAGCAGTTTTGGTGGTTATTCCTACGAGCAGTACTTC. This translates into CASSFGGYSYEQYF.

This clonotype was seen many times. The V gene is TRBV7-8, the J gene TRBJ2-2; D is ambiguous. Germline-derived CDR1 and CDR2 are SGHVS and FQNEAQ. The CDR3 length is 14 residues. V lost 8 bases and J lost 0, with 10 bases in between. CDR3 in amino acids: CASSLRSNTGELFF. In nucleotides, the CDR3 is TGTGCCAGCTCATTGCGTTCGAACACCGGGGAGCTGTTTTTT.

The V and J genes are TRBV2 and TRBJ2-7, with D hard to call. This CDR3 spans 16 amino acids. The germline CDR1 and CDR2 sequences are SNHLY and FYNNEI. V gave up 0 bases and J gave up 7 bases, with 19 bases separating them. CDR3 nucleotide sequence: TGTGCCAGCAGTGAAGCGGCGGTAGGGTGGGGAAAGGAGCAGTACTTC. It yields the protein CASSEAAVGWGKEQYF.

There are a few counts of this clonotype. The V and J genes are TRBV20-1 and TRBJ1-3, with D possibly matching TRBD1 (5 bases). The V end was cut by 7 bases, the J end by 2 bases, with 9 bases between. The CDR3 consists of 12 residues. Germline V gene data show CDR1 as DFQATT and CDR2 as SNEGSKA (reference sequence). DNA of the CDR3: TGCAGTGGTAGGGGCCCTGGAAACACCATATATTTT. It encodes CSGRGPGNTIYF.

This clonotype has at least ten counts. The gene calls are TRBV5-6 and TRBJ2-7; 8 positions match TRBD2. The CDR3 extends over 13 amino acids. Germline loops: CDR1 SGHDT, CDR2 YYEEEE. Trimming took 2 bases from V and 6 from J; bases not matched to a gene: 4. CDR3 residues: CASSFGRALEQYF. The DNA of the CDR3 is TGTGCCAGCAGCTTCGGGAGGGCCCTCGAGCAGTACTTC.

This clonotype was found many times. The chain links TRBV30 to TRBJ2-7; D is undetermined. The V gene's germline CDR1 is GTSNPN and CDR2 SVGIG (reference sequence). V was shortened by 2 bases and J by 3 bases, with 8 bases between the two germline ends. There are 12 residues in the CDR3. The CDR3 reads CAWSTGFYEQYF. Written as DNA, the CDR3 is TGTGCCTGGAGTACTGGATTCTACGAGCAGTACTTC.

In its sample, this clonotype was seen many times. The V gene is TRBV20-1, the J gene TRBJ2-7; D not certain. The CDR3 is 14 residues long. Germline assignment: CDR1 DFQATT and CDR2 SNEGSKA (reference sequence). The V and J ends lost 5 bases and 0 bases respectively, with 14 bases between them. The CDR3 reads CSAAARATSYEQYF. CDR3 in DNA: TGCAGTGCTGCGGCGCGAGCGACCTCCTACGAGCAGTACTTC.